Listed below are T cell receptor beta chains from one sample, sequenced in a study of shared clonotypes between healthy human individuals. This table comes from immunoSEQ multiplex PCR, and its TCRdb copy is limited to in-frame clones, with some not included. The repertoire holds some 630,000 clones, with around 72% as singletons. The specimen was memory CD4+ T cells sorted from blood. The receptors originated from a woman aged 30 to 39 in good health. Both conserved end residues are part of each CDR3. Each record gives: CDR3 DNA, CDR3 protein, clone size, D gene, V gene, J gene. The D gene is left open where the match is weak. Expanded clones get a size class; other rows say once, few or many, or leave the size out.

DNA: TGTGCCAGCCCGGGACAGGGGGATAAGGAAAAACTGTTTTTT; CDR3: CASPGQGDKEKLFF; size: once; D: TRBD1; V: TRBV9; J: TRBJ1-4
DNA: TGCGCCAGCAGCGGGGTAGCGGGGAACACCGGGGAGCTGTTTTTT; CDR3: CASSGVAGNTGELFF; size: NA; D: TRBD2; V: TRBV5-1; J: TRBJ2-2
DNA: TGTGCCAGCAGCGAAGGGACTAACGCTGGGGGCTACACCTTC; CDR3: CASSEGTNAGGYTF; size: NA; D: NA; V: TRBV7-2; J: TRBJ1-2
DNA: TGTGCCTATACTAGCGGCGCCGCGGGTACGCAGTATTTT; CDR3: CAYTSGAAGTQYF; size: NA; D: TRBD2; V: TRBV30; J: TRBJ2-3
DNA: TGCGCCAGCAGCCCCAAGCTAGGATCAGACGGCTACGAGCAGTACTTC; CDR3: CASSPKLGSDGYEQYF; size: NA; D: NA; V: TRBV4-1; J: TRBJ2-7
DNA: TGTGCCAGCAATGGGGCAAACAGGGACGTGGGCTACACCTTC; CDR3: CASNGANRDVGYTF; size: NA; D: NA; V: TRBV28; J: TRBJ1-2
DNA: TGTGCCAGCGAAGCCAGGGGAAACACCGGGGAGCTGTTTTTT; CDR3: CASEARGNTGELFF; size: NA; D: NA; V: TRBV19; J: TRBJ2-2
DNA: TGCGCCAGCAGCTTGGGCCAGGGGACCAGGGAGGGCTACACCTTC; CDR3: CASSLGQGTREGYTF; size: NA; D: NA; V: TRBV5-1; J: TRBJ1-2
DNA: TGTGCCAGCTCACTAAGGGACAGGGAGTGGACAGATACGCAGTATTTT; CDR3: CASSLRDREWTDTQYF; size: NA; D: TRBD1; V: TRBV18; J: TRBJ2-3
DNA: TGCGCCAGCAGTGAACCCTTAGCGGGAGGGGCAGATACGCAGTATTTT; CDR3: CASSEPLAGGADTQYF; size: NA; D: TRBD2; V: TRBV10-2; J: TRBJ2-3
DNA: TGTGCCAGCAGCCATCAAGGGGACCGAAACACCATATATTTT; CDR3: CASSHQGDRNTIYF; size: NA; D: NA; V: TRBV28; J: TRBJ1-3
DNA: TGCGCCAGCAGCTTGGAGGCGTCCGGGAATGGAAACACCATATATTTT; CDR3: CASSLEASGNGNTIYF; size: NA; D: NA; V: TRBV5-1; J: TRBJ1-3
DNA: TGTGCCAGCAGCCCCGGGCCGGTCTACACTGAAGCTTTCTTT; CDR3: CASSPGPVYTEAFF; size: NA; D: NA; V: TRBV5-5; J: TRBJ1-1
DNA: TGTGCCAGCAGTGAAGGACTAATTTCCGGGACAGGGTTAGAGACCCAGTACTTC; CDR3: CASSEGLISGTGLETQYF; size: NA; D: TRBD1; V: TRBV6-1; J: TRBJ2-5
DNA: TGTGTCAGTAGTATAGGGCAGAGCAACTACGAGCAGTACTTC; CDR3: CVSSIGQSNYEQYF; size: NA; D: NA; V: TRBV19; J: TRBJ2-7
DNA: TGTGCCAGTAGTTATCAAGGACTGGACCGGGAGACCCAGTACTTC; CDR3: CASSYQGLDRETQYF; size: NA; D: NA; V: TRBV19; J: TRBJ2-5
DNA: TGCGCCAGCAGCTTGGAGCAGCGGGAGATCGACGAGCAGTACTTC; CDR3: CASSLEQREIDEQYF; size: few; D: TRBD2; V: TRBV5-1; J: TRBJ2-7
DNA: TGCGCCAGCAGGGAAGGGGGGCGCACCGGGGAGCTGTTTTTT; CDR3: CASREGGRTGELFF; size: NA; D: NA; V: TRBV5-1; J: TRBJ2-2
DNA: TGTGCCAGCAGCTTGAGGGAGGGATTGCTCCGCTCTGGGGCCAACGTCCTGACTTTC; CDR3: CASSLREGLLRSGANVLTF; size: NA; D: TRBD2; V: TRBV5-4; J: TRBJ2-6
DNA: TGTGCCAGCAGTGCGGGGAGTGACTATGGCTACACCTTC; CDR3: CASSAGSDYGYTF; size: few; D: NA; V: TRBV28; J: TRBJ1-2
DNA: TGTGCCAGCAGTTATTGGGGGAACGGGGCCAACGTCCTGACTTTC; CDR3: CASSYWGNGANVLTF; size: few; D: NA; V: TRBV27; J: TRBJ2-6
DNA: TGCGCCAGCAGCCAAGATCAGGTGAGGAGCAATCAGCCCCAGCATTTT; CDR3: CASSQDQVRSNQPQHF; size: few; D: NA; V: TRBV4-1; J: TRBJ1-5
DNA: TGTGCCAGTATGCCCTCTGGGGCCAACGTCCTGACTTTC; CDR3: CASMPSGANVLTF; size: few; D: NA; V: TRBV19; J: TRBJ2-6
DNA: TGTGCCAGCAGCTCACAGGGGTATGGCTACACCTTC; CDR3: CASSSQGYGYTF; size: NA; D: TRBD1; V: TRBV7-2; J: TRBJ1-2
DNA: TGTGCCAGCAGCCAGGGGACGTCTAGCGGGAGAAGGGGTTGGACAGATACGCAGTATTTT; CDR3: CASSQGTSSGRRGWTDTQYF; size: NA; D: TRBD2; V: TRBV4-2; J: TRBJ2-3
DNA: TGTGCCAGCAGACCAGCTTCGTGGGAGAGGAATGAGCAGTTCTTC; CDR3: CASRPASWERNEQFF; size: NA; D: NA; V: TRBV7-2; J: TRBJ2-1
DNA: TGTGCCAGCAGCCAAGGCGGCTTTAGCTCCTACGAGCAGTACTTC; CDR3: CASSQGGFSSYEQYF; size: NA; D: NA; V: TRBV4-2; J: TRBJ2-7
DNA: TGTGCCAGCTCTAGAGGGAACACAGATACGCAGTATTTT; CDR3: CASSRGNTDTQYF; size: NA; D: NA; V: TRBV7-6; J: TRBJ2-3
DNA: TGCAGCGTTGACGGAACAGGGCCCTATGGCTACACCTTC; CDR3: CSVDGTGPYGYTF; size: NA; D: NA; V: TRBV29-1; J: TRBJ1-2
DNA: TGCGCCAGCATGCGGGGATTCACAACTAATGAAAAACTGTTTTTT; CDR3: CASMRGFTTNEKLFF; size: NA; D: NA; V: TRBV4-1; J: TRBJ1-4
DNA: TGCGCCAGCAGCTTGGATCCGGTCGGTCGGGTGAACACTGAAGCTTTCTTT; CDR3: CASSLDPVGRVNTEAFF; size: once; D: NA; V: TRBV5-1; J: TRBJ1-1
DNA: TGTGCCAGCGGGGAGGGTGATCAGCCCCAGCATTTT; CDR3: CASGEGDQPQHF; size: few; D: NA; V: TRBV25-1; J: TRBJ1-5
DNA: TGTGCCAGCAGTTCCCGCCTCCCCGCCGTGGAGCAGTACTTC; CDR3: CASSSRLPAVEQYF; size: NA; D: NA; V: TRBV6-5; J: TRBJ2-7
DNA: TGCAGCGTTGGATTCTCCTACAATGAGCAGTTCTTC; CDR3: CSVGFSYNEQFF; size: NA; D: NA; V: TRBV29-1; J: TRBJ2-1
DNA: TGTGCCAGCAGCTCGGGACTAGCGGGAGGGGTTGATACGCAGTATTTT; CDR3: CASSSGLAGGVDTQYF; size: NA; D: TRBD2; V: TRBV7-3; J: TRBJ2-3
DNA: TGTGCCAGCAGCTTTACTAATCAGGGTAACACTGAAGCTTTCTTT; CDR3: CASSFTNQGNTEAFF; size: NA; D: NA; V: TRBV7-9; J: TRBJ1-1
DNA: TGCGCCAGTTCACCGAACCGGGACAGTTACGAGCAGTACTTC; CDR3: CASSPNRDSYEQYF; size: few; D: TRBD1; V: TRBV10-1; J: TRBJ2-7
DNA: TGTGCCAGCAGTGGGCCGGGACGTGGGGGCTACACCTTC; CDR3: CASSGPGRGGYTF; size: NA; D: NA; V: TRBV2; J: TRBJ1-2
DNA: TGCGCCAGCAGCCTGGGACGCCTCCAAGAGACCCAGTACTTC; CDR3: CASSLGRLQETQYF; size: NA; D: NA; V: TRBV4-1; J: TRBJ2-5
DNA: TGTGCCAGCAGGGGAAAGCGGGAGGGCTACAATGAGCAGTTCTTC; CDR3: CASRGKREGYNEQFF; size: NA; D: TRBD2; V: TRBV6-1; J: TRBJ2-1
DNA: TGTGCCAGCAGCTTAGGCGGGGAGAACACTGAAGCTTTCTTT; CDR3: CASSLGGENTEAFF; size: NA; D: NA; V: TRBV11-2; J: TRBJ1-1
DNA: TGTGCCACCAGTAGGACAGCGACTAACTATGGCTACACCTTC; CDR3: CATSRTATNYGYTF; size: NA; D: NA; V: TRBV15; J: TRBJ1-2
DNA: TGTGCCAGCAGCTTAGGCGGACGAGGGAGAGTGTATGGCTACACCTTC; CDR3: CASSLGGRGRVYGYTF; size: NA; D: NA; V: TRBV7-2; J: TRBJ1-2
DNA: TGCGCCAGCAGCTTGGGACAGGGTAGCGCAGATACGCAGTATTTT; CDR3: CASSLGQGSADTQYF; size: NA; D: TRBD1; V: TRBV5-1; J: TRBJ2-3
DNA: TGTGCCAGCAGTTGGGACAGGGGTTACGGCGAGCAGTACTTC; CDR3: CASSWDRGYGEQYF; size: NA; D: TRBD1; V: TRBV6-6; J: TRBJ2-7
DNA: TGCAGCGCCGTGACAGGGTTCGATTATCCCCTTTCCTACAATGAGCAGTTCTTC; CDR3: CSAVTGFDYPLSYNEQFF; size: NA; D: TRBD1; V: TRBV29-1; J: TRBJ2-1